One and the same sample provided the 25 T cell receptor beta chains below, sequenced in a study of cytomegalovirus exposure and HLA in healthy donors. In the PCR, 60 Vbeta and 13 Jbeta primers were used. Sequencing was performed with immunoSEQ multiplex PCR; in TCRdb, only in-frame clones are kept and a portion is missing. The data contain 100,000 or so clones, roughly 84% of them seen just once; the ten biggest clones take up about 1.1%. Sequences were obtained from PBMCs. The source of these receptors is a woman aged 18-29 years in good health and CMV-seronegative.

The chain recombines TRBV4-1 with TRBJ2-2; 10 bases match TRBD1. Trimming cost V 4 bases and J 1 base; bases outside gene matches: 12. Per the germline V gene, CDR1 is MGHRA and CDR2 is YSYEKL. The CDR3 loop spans 19 amino acids. CDR3 loop: CASSLRGPGQGGNTGELFF. Here the CDR3 DNA reads TGCGCCAGCAGCCTAAGAGGCCCCGGACAGGGGGGGAACACCGGGGAGCTGTTTTTT.

This clone was recorded once. This chain uses TRBV4-3 with TRBJ2-7; D is undetermined. V was pared by 2 bases and J by 2 bases, with 13 bases between. The CDR3 runs 15 residues. Germline V gene lookup returns CDR1 LGHNA and CDR2 YSLEER. The CDR3 loop reads CASSQLLDRAYEQYF. The CDR3 DNA sequence: TGCGCCAGCAGCCAACTCTTAGACCGGGCCTACGAGCAGTACTTC.

Comment on this clone: Additional DNA sequences in this sample encode the identical CDR3. V and J are TRBV19 and TRBJ1-1, with D uncertain. From germline, CDR1 is LNHDA and CDR2 SQIVND (reference sequence). The V and J ends lost 6 bases and 5 bases respectively, with 10 bases between them. This CDR3 is built from 12 residues. The CDR3 spells CASSWGGTEAFF. CDR3 sequence (DNA): TGTGCCAGTAGCTGGGGAGGGACTGAAGCTTTCTTT. The whole variable domain, filled in from reference TRBV19 and TRBJ1-1, reads DGGITQSPKYLFRKEGQNVTLSCEQNLNHDAMYWYRQDPGQGLRLIYYSQIVNDFQKGDIAEGYSVSREKKESFPLTVTSAQKNPTAFYLCASSWGGTEAFFGQGTRLTVV.

The chain recombines TRBV29-1 with TRBJ2-5; D possibly corresponds to TRBD2 (6 bases). The V gene lost 0 bases and the J gene lost 6 bases, with 20 bases spanning the gap. CDR1 is SQVTM and CDR2 is ANQGSEA in the germline V gene. The CDR3 runs 16 residues. The CDR3 reads CSVEEVSSEGGQTQYF. CDR3 DNA: TGCAGCGTTGAAGAGGTTAGCTCGGAGGGTGGGCAGACCCAGTACTTC.

This clone was seen only a few times. The J gene is TRBJ2-6, the V gene TRBV5-6; D unclear. Germline CDR1 SGHDT, CDR2 YYEEEE. The CDR3 covers 15 residues. Between the trimmed V and J ends, which lost 3 bases and 4 bases, there was a span of 11 bases. CDR3 residues: CASSWRGSGANVLTF. The CDR3 nucleotides read TGTGCCAGCAGCTGGCGCGGTTCCGGGGCCAACGTCCTGACTTTC.

The chain is built from TRBV5-1 and TRBJ2-5; D might be TRBD1 (6 bases). With the DNA end fitting TRBJ2-7 better, the J assignment may be wrong. The CDR3 sequence is 17 residues long. The V gene's germline CDR1 is SGHRS and CDR2 YFSETQ. This chain's CDR3 is CASSSSPHRVGFHEQYF. The CDR3 nucleotides read TGCGCCAGCAGCTCATCTCCACACAGGGTCGGATTCCACGAGCAGTACTTC.

The rearrangement uses TRBV5-4 and TRBJ2-3, with D perhaps TRBD2 (6 bases). Trimming removed 4 bases at V and 2 bases at J, with 17 bases between. This CDR3 is 16 amino acids long. CDR1 and CDR2 from the germline V gene are SGHNT and YYREEE (reference sequence). CDR3 region: CASSRDLSGSTDTQYF. In nucleotides, the CDR3 is TGTGCCAGCAGCCGAGACCTTAGCGGCTCCACAGATACGCAGTATTTT.

The chain carries TRBV29-1 and TRBJ1-1; D is undetermined. CDR1 is SQVTM and CDR2 is ANQGSEA in the germline V gene. V dropped 4 bases and J dropped 4 bases, with 13 bases sitting between them. The CDR3 is made up of 13 amino acids. CDR3 residues: CSVAPGRATEAFF. As DNA, the CDR3 is TGCAGCGTTGCCCCGGGGAGGGCCACTGAAGCTTTCTTT.

There are a few counts of this clone. The gene calls are TRBV30 and TRBJ1-1; D ambiguous. There are 12 residues in the CDR3. CDR1 is GTSNPN and CDR2 is SVGIG in the germline V gene (reference sequence). V was clipped by 4 bases and J by 0 bases, with 6 bases between them. The CDR3 DNA is TGTGCCTGGACAAGCATGAACACTGAAGCTTTCTTT. Amino acids: CAWTSMNTEAFF.

The gene calls are TRBV25-1 and TRBJ2-2; possible D gene TRBD2, 6 bases. Looked up from germline, CDR1 is MGHDK and CDR2 is SYGVNS. V was pared by 5 bases and J by 4 bases, with 17 bases between. The CDR3 length is 16 residues. This chain's CDR3 is CASSIGEARGTGELFF. The CDR3 nucleotides are TGTGCCAGCAGTATTGGGGAGGCCCGAGGCACCGGGGAGCTGTTTTTT.

The rearrangement links TRBV11-3 to TRBJ1-6; TRBD1 agrees at 10 bases. V was pared by 1 base and J by 8 bases, with 8 bases of the junction left unmatched. CDR1 and CDR2 from the germline V gene are SGHNT and YENEEA. This CDR3 is built from 17 residues. CDR3 in amino acids: CASSLVLSDRGDSPLHF. The CDR3 nucleotides read TGTGCCAGCAGCTTAGTCCTTTCGGACAGGGGGGATTCACCCCTCCACTTT. The variable domain in full, with the rest retrieved from reference TRBV11-3 and TRBJ1-6, is EAGVVQSPRYKIIEKKQPVAFWCNPISGHNTLYWYLQNLGQGPELLIRYENEEAVDDSQLPKDRFSAERLKGVDSTLKIQPAELGDSAVYLCASSLVLSDRGDSPLHFGNGTRLTVT.

J is TRBJ1-5 and V is TRBV10-2, with 9 bases lining up with TRBD1. The CDR3 totals 19 residues. Germline V gives CDR1 WSHSY, CDR2 SAAADI. After removal of 0 bases from V and 6 bases from J, the junction contained 15 bases not matched to a gene. The CDR3 sequence is CASSESGQGKPPFIQPQHF. The CDR3 region has the DNA TGCGCCAGCAGTGAGTCGGGACAGGGTAAACCCCCATTTATTCAGCCCCAGCATTTT.

V gene TRBV4-1 combines with J gene TRBJ1-2; the D gene is possibly TRBD1 (5 bases). The CDR3 loop spans 15 amino acids. CDR1 MGHRA and CDR2 YSYEKL come from the germline V gene. Trimming shortened V by 0 bases and J by 5 bases, and 13 bases separated the two germline ends. The DNA of the CDR3 is TGCGCCAGCAGCCAAGATACCGGTCAGGGTTATGGCTACACCTTC. Its protein product is CASSQDTGQGYGYTF.

In DNA, the CDR3 is TGTGCCAGCAGCTTGCAAACCAGGGGCGAGCAGTACTTC. This sequence encodes CASSLQTRGEQYF. The chain links TRBV5-5 to TRBJ2-7; the D gene is possibly TRBD1 (6 bases). The germline V and J ends were trimmed by 1 base and 6 bases, with 11 bases remaining between them. Germline-derived CDR1 and CDR2 are SGHKS and YYEKEE (reference sequence). This CDR3 is 13 amino acids long.

The gene calls are TRBV9 and TRBJ2-3, with TRBD1 matching over 7 bases. The CDR3 length is 14 residues. J lost 5 bases, V lost 2 bases, and 5 bases had no gene match. The germline CDR1 and CDR2 sequences are SGDLS and YYNGEE. In nucleotides, the CDR3 is TGTGCCAGCAGCGTCGAGTCAGGGGGAGATACGCAGTATTTT. This gives the protein CASSVESGGDTQYF. Full variable domain (missing parts from reference TRBV9 and TRBJ2-3): DSGVTQTPKHLITATGQRVTLRCSPRSGDLSVYWYQQSLDQGLQFLIQYYNGEERAKGNILERFSAQQFPDLHSELNLSSLELGDSALYFCASSVESGGDTQYFGPGTRLTVL.

The chain employs TRBV28 and TRBJ2-7; TRBD1 matches 7 bases. This CDR3 spans 15 amino acids. Germline V gene sequence: CDR1 MDHEN, CDR2 SYDVKM. The V segment lost 4 bases and the J segment 2 bases; nucleotides outside the gene matches: 8. CDR3 in amino acids: CASSYPDRKTYEQYF. The CDR3 DNA follows: TGTGCCAGCAGTTATCCGGACAGGAAAACCTACGAGCAGTACTTC.

This sequence joins TRBV15 and TRBJ2-3, with 12 bases aligning to TRBD2. V dropped 0 bases and J dropped 4; count of bases not matched to a gene: 5. The V gene's germline CDR1 is LNHNV and CDR2 YYDKDF (reference sequence). The length of the CDR3 is 17 residues. CDR3 amino acids: CATSRDLAGGPSDTQYF. CDR3 in DNA: TGTGCCACCAGCAGAGACCTAGCGGGAGGGCCTTCAGATACGCAGTATTTT.

The CDR3 DNA follows: TGTGCCAGCAGCTCCGGACTAGCGGGAGGAGATACGCAGTATTTT. As protein: CASSSGLAGGDTQYF. This chain joins TRBV13 and TRBJ2-3; 14 nucleotides line up with TRBD2. The V gene end was trimmed by 4 bases and the J gene end by 5 bases; junction bases not matched to a gene: 2. Germline CDR1 and CDR2: PRHDT and FYEKMQ (reference sequence). CDR3 length equals 15 residues.

The gene calls are TRBV6-1 and TRBJ1-2; a weak D match, TRBD1 (6 bases). V was clipped by 11 bases and J by 10 bases, with 23 bases between them. The V gene's germline CDR1 is MNHNS and CDR2 SASEGT. The CDR3 contains 13 residues. The CDR3 sequence is CAAGAGGQLAYTF. The CDR3 DNA reads TGTGCCGCAGGGGCGGGGGGGCAATTGGCCTACACCTTC.

V usage is TRBV6-5 and J usage is TRBJ2-2; unclear D gene. Trimming stripped 7 bases from V and 0 bases from J, with 6 bases between. The CDR3 runs to 13 residues. The germline gives CDR1 MNHEY, CDR2 SVGAGI. The CDR3 bases are TGTGCCAGCATTCCCTCGAACACCGGGGAGCTGTTTTTT. Protein: CASIPSNTGELFF.

The CDR3: CASRMTGGAYEQYF. The CDR3 nucleotides are TGTGCCAGCAGGATGACAGGGGGGGCCTACGAGCAGTACTTC. This chain uses TRBV13 with TRBJ2-7; 9 bases fit TRBD1. The germline CDR1 and CDR2 sequences are PRHDT and FYEKMQ (reference sequence). The CDR3 consists of 14 residues. After removal of 6 bases from V and 2 bases from J, the junction contained 5 bases not matched to a gene.

The chain employs TRBV2 and TRBJ1-5; 7 nucleotides agree with TRBD1. Germline V CDR1 and CDR2: SNHLY, FYNNEI. Trimming removed 8 bases from V and 5 bases from J; junction bases left unmatched: 9. The CDR3 length is 14 residues. The DNA for the CDR3 is TGTGCCAGCCTGGGGGCTACAGGGGATCAGCCCCAGCATTTT. This sequence encodes CASLGATGDQPQHF.

This chain links TRBV19 with TRBJ1-3; D gene unclear. The CDR3 covers 13 residues. With 5 bases removed from V and 1 base from J, the gap between germline ends came to 6 bases. Germline CDR1 is LNHDA and CDR2 is SQIVND (reference sequence). Here the CDR3 DNA reads TGTGCCAGTAGTGGGGAGTCTGGAAACACCATATATTTT. This codes for CASSGESGNTIYF.

V gene TRBV11-2 combines with J gene TRBJ1-5, with TRBD1 matching 7 bases. CDR3 length: 13 residues. Germline values: CDR1 SGHAT, CDR2 FQNNGV. V was clipped by 5 bases and J by 4 bases; unmatched bases: 2. The CDR3 spells CASSRQGNQPQHF. The CDR3 region has the DNA TGTGCCAGCAGCCGACAGGGAAATCAGCCCCAGCATTTT.

The rearrangement uses TRBV7-6 and TRBJ1-2; 8 nucleotides align to TRBD1. The CDR3 totals 14 residues. Germline CDR1 SGHVS, CDR2 FNYEAQ. Trimming took 5 bases from V and 3 from J; bases not matched to a gene: 5. The CDR3 loop reads CASSETGDYYGYTF. The CDR3 region has the DNA TGTGCCAGCAGCGAGACAGGGGATTACTATGGCTACACCTTC. The full variable domain, rest sourced from reference TRBV7-6 and TRBJ1-2, is GAGVSQSPRYKVTKRGQDVALRCDPISGHVSLYWYRQALGQGPEFLTYFNYEAQQDKSGLPNDRFSAERPEGSISTLTIQRTEQRDSAMYRCASSETGDYYGYTFGSGTRLTVV.